These 29 T cell receptor beta chains originate from one sample sequenced in a study of vaccination and CD4 T cells after COVID-19. Researchers used the Oncomine TCR Beta short-read assay to sequence DNA from cultured CD4+ T cells. TCRdb reprocessed the PCR reads via MiXCR and lists one record per CDR3 protein. The sample lists roughly 13,000 distinct CDR3 sequences; 50% to 65% were seen once. The treatment here: approximately 11-day PBMC culture with coronavirus spike peptide pools or control peptides (ViraFEST assay). Antigens for these TCRs are unknown. The source material was CD4+ T cells from blood, cultured in vitro, sampled before SARS-CoV-2 vaccination. The source is a human donor who had recovered from COVID-19.

The CDR3 sequence: CASSERGLAVEQYF. CDR3 nucleotides: TGTGCCAGCAGTGAACGGGGACTAGCGGTCGAGCAGTACTTC. The rearrangement links TRBV6-1 to TRBJ2-7; 11 positions match TRBD2. The CDR3 has 14 amino acids. The V gene's germline CDR1 is MNHNS and CDR2 SASEGT. With V trimmed by 2 bases and J by 6 bases, 3 bases remained unmatched.

The chain joins TRBV20-1 to TRBJ2-3; 15 bases fit TRBD2. Germline V lookup: CDR1 DFQATT, CDR2 SNEGSKA (reference sequence). V lost 3 bases, J lost 6 bases, and 1 base stayed unmatched. The CDR3 totals 14 residues. The CDR3 coding sequence is TGCAGTGCTAGGGGACTAGCGGGGGGTGATACGCAGTATTTT. This gives the protein CSARGLAGGDTQYF.

This clonotype was counted between two and nine times. J is TRBJ1-5 and V is TRBV7-2; unclear D gene. CDR1 is SGHTA and CDR2 is FQGNSA in the germline V gene. V was clipped by 2 bases and J by 3 bases, with 5 bases between them. The CDR3 extends over 13 amino acids. CDR3 coding DNA: TGTGCCAGCAGCTTAATCGACAATCAGCCCCAGCATTTT. Its protein is CASSLIDNQPQHF.

The chain has TRBV6-5 and TRBJ2-3; 8 bases map to TRBD2. Unmatched junction bases numbered 6, after V lost 2 bases and J lost 5 bases. The germline gives CDR1 MNHEY, CDR2 SVGAGI. The CDR3 covers 15 residues. The CDR3 DNA reads as TGTGCCAGCAGTTACGGTGGGACTAGGCAAGATACGCAGTATTTT. This encodes CASSYGGTRQDTQYF.

The genes are TRBV7-2 and TRBJ2-7; TRBD1 matches 10 bases. Germline loops: CDR1 SGHTA, CDR2 FQGNSA. The CDR3 contains 15 residues. Trimming cost V 2 bases and J 5 bases; bases outside gene matches: 6. CDR3 in amino acids: CASSLPGQGSHEQYF. CDR3 DNA sequence: TGTGCCAGCAGCTTACCGGGACAGGGGTCCCACGAGCAGTACTTC.

This chain links TRBV27 with TRBJ2-5; the D gene is possibly TRBD1 (5 bases). Germline lookup yields CDR1 MNHEY and CDR2 SMNVEV (reference sequence). The CDR3 covers 13 residues. Trimming shortened V by 3 bases and J by 2 bases, and 7 bases separated the two germline ends. The CDR3 DNA is TGTGCCAGCAGTTTCCGACAGCAAGAGACCCAGTACTTC. Protein: CASSFRQQETQYF.

In this sample, this clonotype turned up a few times. The genes are TRBV2 and TRBJ2-7; D might be TRBD1 or TRBD2, each matching 6 bases. Germline V gives CDR1 SNHLY, CDR2 FYNNEI. CDR3 length equals 12 residues. V shed 5 bases and J shed 5 bases, with 10 bases lying between them. CDR3: CASSTRGDEQYF. The CDR3 region has the DNA TGTGCCAGCAGTACAAGGGGGGACGAGCAGTACTTC.

There are a few counts of this clonotype. The V and J genes are TRBV10-2 and TRBJ1-1; possibly TRBD1 for D (6 bases). The CDR3 has 14 amino acids. Germline V gives CDR1 WSHSY, CDR2 SAAADI. The V end was cut by 2 bases, the J end by 2 bases, with 9 bases between. CDR3 DNA sequence: TGCGCCAGCAGTGAGAAAGGGGGTAACACTGAAGCTTTCTTT. This encodes CASSEKGGNTEAFF.

The gene calls are TRBV6-1 and TRBJ2-7; D is perhaps TRBD1 (5 bases). V was cut by 6 bases and J by 3 bases, with 15 bases left in between. Germline CDR1 reads MNHNS; CDR2 reads SASEGT. The CDR3 runs to 14 residues. CDR3 residues: CASRSTWGNYEQYF. CDR3 nucleotide sequence: TGTGCCAGCAGAAGCACGTGGGGCAACTACGAGCAGTACTTC.

This chain links TRBV12-3 or TRBV12-4 with TRBJ1-2; D unresolved. This CDR3 is built from 14 residues. V gave up 8 bases and J gave up 8 bases, with 21 bases separating them. The CDR3 protein is CASESRWGAEGYTF. The CDR3 DNA reads as TGTGCCAGCGAATCCCGGTGGGGAGCGGAGGGCTACACCTTC.

This clonotype was detected once. This rearrangement joins TRBV25-1 to TRBJ2-2; a possible D gene is TRBD1 (6 bases). CDR1 is MGHDK, CDR2 SYGVNS, per germline. This CDR3 is built from 14 residues. V was trimmed by 7 bases and J by 2 bases, leaving 11 bases between them. The chain's CDR3 is CASNDRLNTGELFF. The CDR3 DNA is TGTGCCAGCAACGACAGGCTTAACACCGGGGAGCTGTTTTTT.

The chain employs TRBV6-1 and TRBJ1-2, with 7 bases aligning to TRBD1. This CDR3 spans 12 amino acids. Germline-derived CDR1 and CDR2 are MNHNS and SASEGT. The V and J ends lost 5 bases and 6 bases, in that order; junction bases with no gene match: 3. In nucleotides, the CDR3 is TGTGCCAGCAGTACAGGGGTTAATGGCTACACCTTC. Protein: CASSTGVNGYTF.

The chain joins TRBV5-5 to TRBJ2-2; 8 bases are a match to TRBD1. The germline V gene encodes CDR1 SGHKS and CDR2 YYEKEE (reference sequence). CDR3 length: 16 residues. Losses at the gene ends were 6 bases for V and 5 bases for J; bases not matched to a gene: 12. The CDR3 sequence is CASNHEQGVMTGELFF. CDR3 bases: TGTGCCAGCAACCATGAACAGGGGGTAATGACCGGGGAGCTGTTTTTT.

This clonotype occurred a few times. The chain joins TRBV7-2 to TRBJ2-3; 7 nucleotides agree with TRBD2. V gave up 5 bases and J gave up 7 bases; unmatched junction bases: 9. This CDR3 is built from 14 residues. The germline CDR1 and CDR2 sequences are SGHTA and FQGNSA. CDR3 nucleotide sequence: TGTGCCAGCAGCCCCCGAGGCGGGGGTAATACGCAGTATTTT. This sequence encodes CASSPRGGGNTQYF. The whole variable domain, remainder taken from reference TRBV7-2 and TRBJ2-3, is GAGVSQSPSNKVTEKGKDVELRCDPISGHTALYWYRQSLGQGLEFLIYFQGNSAPDKSGLPSDRFSAERTGGSVSTLTIQRTQQEDSAVYLCASSPRGGGNTQYFGPGTRLTVL.

There are a few counts of this clonotype. The chain couples TRBV6-1 to TRBJ1-5, with a weak D call TRBD1 (5 bases). Germline V gene lookup returns CDR1 MNHNS and CDR2 SASEGT. V lost 8 bases to trimming and J lost 9 bases, with 20 bases between them. This CDR3 spans 14 amino acids. As DNA, the CDR3 is TGTGCCAGCCCCAAAAGGGGCGATCATCGGCCCCAGCATTTT. This encodes CASPKRGDHRPQHF.

This clonotype was observed a handful of times. J is TRBJ2-7 and V is TRBV7-6; D might be TRBD1 or TRBD2, each matching 7 bases. The V and J ends lost 2 bases and 3 bases respectively, with 17 bases between them. The germline gives CDR1 SGHVS, CDR2 FNYEAQ. The CDR3 totals 16 residues. The CDR3 is CASSLPPAGGDYEQYF. The CDR3 coding sequence is TGTGCCAGCAGCTTACCCCCCGCAGGGGGGGACTACGAGCAGTACTTC.

The J gene is TRBJ2-5, the V gene TRBV7-3, with D tentatively TRBD2 (7 bases). Looked up from germline, CDR1 is SGHTA and CDR2 is FQGTGA. Trimming removed 8 bases from V and 5 bases from J, with 18 bases in between. The CDR3 is 14 residues long. CDR3 loop: CASSPGGRHETQYF. The CDR3 bases are TGTGCCAGCTCTCCCGGGGGGCGGCATGAGACCCAGTACTTC.

This sequence joins TRBV29-1 and TRBJ1-1; D is ambiguous. V lost 1 base and J 0 bases, leaving 9 bases between the germline ends. Germline V gene lookup returns CDR1 SQVTM and CDR2 ANQGSEA. This CDR3 contains 14 residues. CDR3 sequence reads: CSVEGFAVNTEAFF. In DNA, the CDR3 is TGCAGCGTTGAAGGATTCGCGGTGAACACTGAAGCTTTCTTT. The full variable domain, rest sourced from reference TRBV29-1 and TRBJ1-1, is SAVISQKPSRDICQRGTSLTIQCQVDSQVTMMFWYRQQPGQSLTLIATANQGSEATYESGFVIDKFPISRPNLTFSTLTVSNMSPEDSSIYLCSVEGFAVNTEAFFGQGTRLTVV.

The chain combines TRBV27 with TRBJ2-7; the D call may be TRBD1 or TRBD2 (5 bases each). There are 13 residues in the CDR3. Between the trimmed V and J ends, which lost 6 bases and 6 bases, there was a span of 15 bases. Germline V gene sequence: CDR1 MNHEY, CDR2 SMNVEV (reference sequence). The CDR3 region has the DNA TGTGCCAGCAGGTCTGCCGGGGCCAGCGAGCAGTACTTC. It encodes CASRSAGASEQYF.

The chain couples TRBV5-1 to TRBJ1-1; tentatively, D is TRBD1 (5 bases). Trimming took 1 base from V and 1 from J, leaving 8 bases between them. The CDR3 is made up of 14 amino acids. Germline CDR1 reads SGHRS; CDR2 reads YFSETQ. CDR3 bases: TGCGCCAGCAGCTTGTCCGGGGCGAACACTGAAGCTTTCTTT. This encodes CASSLSGANTEAFF.

The genes are TRBV27 and TRBJ2-5; D not certain. Germline assignment: CDR1 MNHEY and CDR2 SMNVEV (reference sequence). Trimming pared 4 bases from V and 0 bases from J, leaving 6 bases between. The CDR3 totals 13 residues. The CDR3 spells CASSSHDQETQYF. CDR3 nucleotide sequence: TGTGCCAGCAGTTCCCATGACCAAGAGACCCAGTACTTC.

The chain couples TRBV5-4 to TRBJ1-2; 9 bases align to TRBD1. The CDR3 has 15 amino acids. Per the germline V gene, CDR1 is SGHNT and CDR2 is YYREEE (reference sequence). V trimming: 4 bases; J trimming: 5 bases; junction bases outside the gene matches: 9. The CDR3 DNA sequence: TGTGCCAGCAGCCGCGGACAGGGGTCCCTTTATGGCTACACCTTC. Its protein product is CASSRGQGSLYGYTF.

The V gene is TRBV20-1, the J gene TRBJ1-4; D may be TRBD1 (6 bases). The germline V and J ends were trimmed by 6 bases and 3 bases, with 17 bases remaining between them. This CDR3 spans 15 amino acids. The germline V gene encodes CDR1 DFQATT and CDR2 SNEGSKA (reference sequence). CDR3 bases: TGCAGTGCGCGACTTCCGGGACAAGCTAATGAAAAACTGTTTTTT. Protein product: CSARLPGQANEKLFF.

The V call is TRBV7-2, the J call TRBJ2-7; maybe TRBD1 (6 bases). This CDR3 region has 15 residues. Trimming took 1 base from V and 2 from J, leaving 12 bases between them. CDR1 is SGHTA, CDR2 FQGNSA, per germline. The CDR3 loop reads CASSLVGQGTYEQYF. The CDR3 nucleotides read TGTGCCAGCAGCTTAGTAGGGCAGGGGACCTACGAGCAGTACTTC.

The chain combines TRBV6-4 with TRBJ2-3, with D possibly TRBD1 on 6 matching bases. Per germline, CDR1 MRHNA and CDR2 SNTAGT. The CDR3 has 11 residues. With 4 bases removed from V and 15 bases from J, the gap between germline ends came to 14 bases. The CDR3 spells CASSVQGLVYF. The CDR3 DNA follows: TGTGCCAGCAGTGTACAGGGTTTAGTATATTTT.

The gene calls are TRBV5-1 and TRBJ2-1; D assignment may be TRBD1 or TRBD2 (5 bases each). V was cut by 3 bases and J by 14 bases, with 21 bases left in between. CDR3 size: 14 residues. Per the germline V gene, CDR1 is SGHRS and CDR2 is YFSETQ. CDR3 sequence reads: CASSWGPGRLGEFF. The DNA of the CDR3 is TGCGCCAGCAGCTGGGGACCTGGACGGCTTGGAGAGTTCTTC.

This clonotype was counted between two and nine times. The chain recombines TRBV11-2 with TRBJ1-6; unclear D gene. CDR1 SGHAT and CDR2 FQNNGV come from the germline V gene. The CDR3 runs to 16 residues. Trimming stripped 4 bases from V and 6 bases from J, with 16 bases between. This CDR3 reads CASSYSQTATNSPLHF. The CDR3 DNA follows: TGTGCCAGCAGCTACTCACAGACCGCTACTAATTCACCCCTCCACTTT.

The V gene is TRBV6-5, the J gene TRBJ2-3, with 14 bases fitting TRBD2. V trimming: 3 bases; J trimming: 6 bases; junction bases outside the gene matches: 5. Germline values: CDR1 MNHEY, CDR2 SVGAGI. The CDR3 totals 16 residues. The CDR3 coding sequence is TGTGCCAGCAGTTATCCCGGGACTAGCGGGAGTGATACGCAGTATTTT. It specifies CASSYPGTSGSDTQYF.

This clonotype was observed a few times. V usage is TRBV20-1 and J usage is TRBJ2-4; D perhaps matches TRBD2 (6 bases). V shed 6 bases and J shed 0 bases, with 12 bases lying between them. The germline CDR1 and CDR2 sequences are DFQATT and SNEGSKA (reference sequence). The CDR3 totals 14 residues. DNA for the CDR3: TGCAGTGCCCATCAGGGACTAGCCAAAAACATTCAGTACTTC. As protein: CSAHQGLAKNIQYF.